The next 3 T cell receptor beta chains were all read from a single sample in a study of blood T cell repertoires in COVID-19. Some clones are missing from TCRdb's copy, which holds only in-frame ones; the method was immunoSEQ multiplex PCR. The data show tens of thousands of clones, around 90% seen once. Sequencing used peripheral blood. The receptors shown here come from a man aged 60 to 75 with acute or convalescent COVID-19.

The CDR3 nucleotides are TGTGCCAGCAGCTTTTCAGGGGGAAGGGGTACGCAGTATTTT. Amino acids: CASSFSGGRGTQYF. The V and J genes are TRBV5-6 and TRBJ2-3, with 7 bases lining up with TRBD1. Germline V gene data show CDR1 as SGHDT and CDR2 as YYEEEE. V gave up 2 bases and J gave up 8 bases; unmatched junction bases: 8. The length of the CDR3 is 14 residues. Full variable domain (missing parts from reference TRBV5-6 and TRBJ2-3): DAGVTQSPTHLIKTRGQQVTLRCSPKSGHDTVSWYQQALGQGPQFIFQYYEEEERQRGNFPDRFSGHQFPNYSSELNVNALLLGDSALYLCASSFSGGRGTQYFGPGTRLTVL.

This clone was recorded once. The CDR3 DNA is TGTGCCAGCAGCGTAGCATCCCGGACTTCGAGCAATGAGCAGTTCTTC. Protein product: CASSVASRTSSNEQFF. This chain links TRBV9 with TRBJ2-1; tentatively, D is TRBD2 (5 bases). The germline gives CDR1 SGDLS, CDR2 YYNGEE. The CDR3 has 16 amino acids. V was shortened by 0 bases and J by 6 bases, with 16 bases between the two germline ends.

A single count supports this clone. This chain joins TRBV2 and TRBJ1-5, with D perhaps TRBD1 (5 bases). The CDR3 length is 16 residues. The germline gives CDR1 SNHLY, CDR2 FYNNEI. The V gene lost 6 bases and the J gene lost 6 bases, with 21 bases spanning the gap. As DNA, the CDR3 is TGTGCCAGCAGCCCCCAGGGACCTCAAGCGGGTCAGCCCCAGCATTTT. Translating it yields CASSPQGPQAGQPQHF.